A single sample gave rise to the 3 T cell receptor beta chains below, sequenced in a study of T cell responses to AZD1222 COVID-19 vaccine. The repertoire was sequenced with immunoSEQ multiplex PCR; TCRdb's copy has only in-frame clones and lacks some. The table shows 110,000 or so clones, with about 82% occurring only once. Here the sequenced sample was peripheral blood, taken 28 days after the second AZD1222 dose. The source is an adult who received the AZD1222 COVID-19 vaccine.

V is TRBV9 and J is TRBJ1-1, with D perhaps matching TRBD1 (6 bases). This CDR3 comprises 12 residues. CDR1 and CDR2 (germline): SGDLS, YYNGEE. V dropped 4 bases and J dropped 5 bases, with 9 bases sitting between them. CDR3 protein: CASSRGPTEAFF. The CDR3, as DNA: TGTGCCAGCAGCCGGGGGCCAACTGAAGCTTTCTTT.

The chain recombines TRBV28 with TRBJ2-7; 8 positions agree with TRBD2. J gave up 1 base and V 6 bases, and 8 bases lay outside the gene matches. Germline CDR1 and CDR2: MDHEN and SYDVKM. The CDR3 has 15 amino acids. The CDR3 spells CASSLPGTSSYEQYF. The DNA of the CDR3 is TGTGCCAGCAGCCTTCCCGGGACTAGTTCCTACGAGCAGTACTTC.

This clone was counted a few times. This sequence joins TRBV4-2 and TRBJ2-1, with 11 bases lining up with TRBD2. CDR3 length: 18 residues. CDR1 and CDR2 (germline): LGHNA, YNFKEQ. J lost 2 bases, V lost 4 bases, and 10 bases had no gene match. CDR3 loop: CASSLLAGGEPPYNEQFF. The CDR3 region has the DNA TGTGCCAGCAGCCTTCTAGCGGGAGGTGAACCCCCCTACAATGAGCAGTTCTTC.